Listed here are 26 T cell receptor beta chains from one sample, sequenced in a study of PD-1 blockade in classical Hodgkin lymphoma. After autologous stem cell transplantation all patients relapsed, and prior brentuximab vedotin exposure differed between cohorts. TCRdb's copy holds only in-frame clones and misses some; the assay was immunoSEQ multiplex PCR. This sample has nearly 100,000 clones, with 75% to 90% found just once. Sequenced material: peripheral blood mononuclear cells (PBMCs), taken at baseline. Every receptor here comes from a human donor with classical Hodgkin lymphoma.

This chain links TRBV4-2 with TRBJ2-1; D perhaps matches TRBD1 (5 bases). Germline CDR1 is LGHNA and CDR2 is YNFKEQ. The ends were cut back, 4 bases at V and 0 bases at J, with 16 bases in the middle. The CDR3 loop spans 17 amino acids. The CDR3 coding sequence is TGTGCCAGCAGCCGGAACCAGGGTCCTAGCTCCTACAATGAGCAGTTCTTC. Its protein is CASSRNQGPSSYNEQFF.

The V and J genes are TRBV19 and TRBJ2-3; TRBD2 agrees at 10 bases. Trimming removed 4 bases from V and 0 bases from J; junction bases left unmatched: 7. Looked up from germline, CDR1 is LNHDA and CDR2 is SQIVND (reference sequence). This CDR3 spans 17 amino acids. CDR3 loop: CASSSRTSGLSTDTQYF. Written as DNA, the CDR3 is TGTGCCAGTAGTAGCCGGACTAGCGGACTTAGCACAGATACGCAGTATTTT.

This clone is medium-sized (0.01 to 0.1%). This rearrangement joins TRBV9 to TRBJ2-3, with a weak D call TRBD2 (6 bases). The V end lost 6 bases, the J end lost 2 bases, and 16 bases lay between the germline ends. Germline CDR1 reads SGDLS; CDR2 reads YYNGEE. The CDR3 sequence is 15 residues long. DNA for the CDR3: TGTGCCAGCAAACGTGGGGACTCTTACACAGATACGCAGTATTTT. Its protein product is CASKRGDSYTDTQYF.

The chain employs TRBV5-1 and TRBJ2-2; D tentatively reads TRBD1 or TRBD2 (5 bases each). Looked up from germline, CDR1 is SGHRS and CDR2 is YFSETQ. Deletions cut 0 bases from V and 0 bases from J, with 9 bases between. The CDR3 extends over 16 amino acids. The DNA of the CDR3 is TGCGCCAGCAGCTTGGGACCGGGACCGAACACCGGGGAGCTGTTTTTT. It is translated as CASSLGPGPNTGELFF.

In nucleotides, the CDR3 is TGTGCCAGTAGTCTTAACAGGGCTGGGGCCAACGTCCTGACTTTC. It encodes CASSLNRAGANVLTF. J is TRBJ2-6 and V is TRBV19; D is possibly TRBD1 (6 bases). CDR3 length equals 15 residues. Looked up from germline, CDR1 is LNHDA and CDR2 is SQIVND (reference sequence). V was clipped by 5 bases and J by 2 bases, with 10 bases between them.

The CDR3 nucleotides read TGTGCCAGCCCGGCTGGGGACATTTATAACTATGGCTACACCTTC. Protein product: CASPAGDIYNYGYTF. The V call is TRBV6-4, the J call TRBJ1-2, with D maybe TRBD1 (6 bases). The germline V gene has CDR1 MRHNA and CDR2 SNTAGT. This CDR3 region has 15 residues. Trimming removed 8 bases at V and 1 base at J, with 17 bases between.

The chain carries TRBV19 and TRBJ2-3; perhaps TRBD2 as D (6 bases). This CDR3 is built from 13 residues. The V end lost 6 bases, the J end lost 2 bases, and 9 bases lay between the germline ends. Germline V lookup: CDR1 LNHDA, CDR2 SQIVND (reference sequence). The CDR3 DNA sequence: TGTGCCAGTAGATGGAGGGCCACAGATACGCAGTATTTT. Protein sequence: CASRWRATDTQYF.

The chain is built from TRBV28 and TRBJ2-7, with D maybe TRBD1 (6 bases). The CDR3 totals 15 residues. Germline CDR1 reads MDHEN; CDR2 reads SYDVKM. V gave up 5 bases and J gave up 4 bases, with 18 bases separating them. The CDR3 region has the DNA TGTGCCAGCAGTCGAGGGGGTCCCGGAAATTACGAGCAGTACTTC. As protein: CASSRGGPGNYEQYF.

The chain combines TRBV21-1 with TRBJ1-5. TRBV21-1 is labeled a pseudogene. This CDR3 has 16 residues. The CDR3 spells CASSKGRGDFDQPQHF. CDR3 nucleotide sequence: TGTGCCAGCAGCAAGGGGAGGGGGGACTTCGATCAGCCCCAGCATTTT.

This rearrangement joins TRBV7-7 to TRBJ2-5; D is possibly TRBD1 or TRBD2 (5 bases each). The V gene's germline CDR1 is SSHAT and CDR2 FNYEAQ (reference sequence). V was pared by 1 base and J by 4 bases, with 7 bases between. This CDR3 has 13 residues. In DNA, the CDR3 is TGTGCCAGCAGCTTAGGAGGGGTAGAGACCCAGTACTTC. This sequence encodes CASSLGGVETQYF.

This rearrangement joins TRBV9 to TRBJ2-5; perhaps TRBD2 as D (6 bases). The CDR3 is made up of 15 amino acids. CDR1 and CDR2 (germline): SGDLS, YYNGEE. Trimming stripped 0 bases from V and 5 bases from J, with 14 bases between. The CDR3 here is CASSVGPEGRETQYF. Here the CDR3 DNA reads TGTGCCAGCAGCGTAGGACCGGAGGGCCGGGAGACCCAGTACTTC.

The genes are TRBV9 and TRBJ2-2; D is perhaps TRBD2 (6 bases). This CDR3 contains 15 residues. V lost 3 bases, J lost 0 bases, and 9 bases lay in between. Germline V lookup: CDR1 SGDLS, CDR2 YYNGEE. In DNA form, the CDR3 reads TGTGCCAGCAGCGCGGCGGGGTCGAACACCGGGGAGCTGTTTTTT. This codes for CASSAAGSNTGELFF.

This clone was detected a few times. The V and J genes are TRBV7-2 and TRBJ2-7; no clear D. The V and J ends lost 3 bases and 7 bases respectively, with 7 bases between them. Germline V gives CDR1 SGHTA, CDR2 FQGNSA. This CDR3 contains 11 residues. This CDR3 is CASSFQREQYF. CDR3 nucleotide sequence: TGTGCCAGCAGCTTCCAGCGTGAGCAGTACTTC.

The V gene is TRBV21-1, the J gene TRBJ2-7. TRBV21-1 is an annotated pseudogene. The CDR3 runs 12 residues. CDR3 nucleotides: TGTGCCACTGAGACGGCGTCCTACGAGCAGTACTTC. It is translated as CATETASYEQYF.

The chain uses TRBV6-5 and TRBJ1-1, with no clear D. V dropped 0 bases and J dropped 3 bases, with 11 bases sitting between them. This CDR3 comprises 15 residues. Germline CDR1 reads MNHEY; CDR2 reads SVGAGI. The CDR3 here is CASSYSRVVDTEAFF. The CDR3 DNA sequence: TGTGCCAGCAGTTACTCCAGAGTTGTGGACACTGAAGCTTTCTTT.

This clone is a singleton in its sample. The chain couples TRBV6-6 to TRBJ2-1; D is unclear. Per the germline V gene, CDR1 is MNHNY and CDR2 is SVGAGI (reference sequence). The CDR3 consists of 15 residues. Trimming left V 6 bases short and J 4 bases short, with 16 bases between. CDR3 DNA sequence: TGTGCCAGCAGCCAAAGCCTACCGGGTTACAATGAGCAGTTCTTC. Amino acids: CASSQSLPGYNEQFF.

The gene calls are TRBV7-2 and TRBJ2-4; D gene unclear. The CDR3 is 14 amino acids. The germline V gene has CDR1 SGHTA and CDR2 FQGNSA. V shed 1 base and J shed 5 bases, with 9 bases lying between them. For the CDR3, the DNA is TGTGCCAGCAGCTTAGACGGTAGCCAAAACATTCAGTACTTC. Encoded protein: CASSLDGSQNIQYF.

The genes are TRBV19 and TRBJ2-6; possible D gene TRBD1, 6 bases. CDR1 is LNHDA, CDR2 SQIVND, per germline (reference sequence). V gave up 2 bases and J gave up 4 bases, with 9 bases separating them. CDR3 length equals 15 residues. The CDR3 loop reads CASSIQGRGANVLTF. The CDR3 DNA reads TGTGCCAGTAGTATACAGGGGCGAGGGGCCAACGTCCTGACTTTC.

A remark on this clone: Other DNA sequences in the sample encode the same CDR3. The chain joins TRBV10-3 to TRBJ2-7; D is unclear. V was trimmed by 4 bases and J by 4 bases, leaving 8 bases between them. CDR3 size: 12 residues. The germline V gene has CDR1 ENHRY and CDR2 SYGVKD. DNA for the CDR3: TGTGCCATCAGTGGGCAAGGGTACGAGCAGTACTTC. Translating gives CAISGQGYEQYF.

V usage is TRBV2 and J usage is TRBJ1-5; possibly TRBD1 for D (5 bases). The CDR3 loop spans 14 amino acids. Germline loops: CDR1 SNHLY, CDR2 FYNNEI. Trimming stripped 7 bases from V and 3 bases from J, with 13 bases between. The CDR3 DNA sequence: TGTGCCAGCAATCTGGGACGGGTCAATCAGCCCCAGCATTTT. Its protein is CASNLGRVNQPQHF.

The genes are TRBV9 and TRBJ2-1; TRBD2 is a possible D gene (6 bases). Between the trimmed V and J ends, which lost 3 bases and 6 bases, there was a span of 10 bases. Germline CDR1 and CDR2: SGDLS and YYNGEE. CDR3 length: 13 residues. The DNA for the CDR3 is TGTGCCAGCAGCGCTGGACTAATCAATGAGCAGTTCTTC. Residues: CASSAGLINEQFF.

V and J are TRBV28 and TRBJ1-1; D possibly corresponds to TRBD1 (5 bases). Per germline, CDR1 MDHEN and CDR2 SYDVKM. The CDR3 is 14 amino acids. The V end was cut by 2 bases, the J end by 3 bases, with 10 bases between. The CDR3 here is CASSLAGAYTEAFF. The CDR3 region has the DNA TGTGCCAGCAGTTTAGCCGGGGCCTACACTGAAGCTTTCTTT.

This clone was observed a single time. The chain is built from TRBV30 and TRBJ2-1, with D perhaps matching TRBD2 (7 bases). CDR3 length: 14 amino acids. The V and J ends lost 6 bases and 7 bases respectively, with 19 bases between them. The germline gives CDR1 GTSNPN, CDR2 SVGIG (reference sequence). Here the CDR3 DNA reads TGTGCCTGTCGCCGCCGGGGGGCTATGAATGAGCAGTTCTTC. This codes for CACRRRGAMNEQFF.

CDR3 nucleotide sequence: TGTGCCAGCAGCCCAAGTTATGCTAGCGGTGCTAGCACAGATACGCAGTATTTT. This codes for CASSPSYASGASTDTQYF. The chain carries TRBV11-3 and TRBJ2-3; 7 nucleotides line up with TRBD2. Trimming at V came to 5 bases and at J to 0 bases, leaving 14 bases not matched to a gene. CDR1 and CDR2 (germline): SGHNT, YENEEA. The length of the CDR3 is 18 residues.

The rearrangement uses TRBV19 and TRBJ2-1, with D tentatively TRBD1 or TRBD2 (5 bases each). The ends were cut back, 6 bases at V and 5 bases at J, with 17 bases in the middle. This CDR3 is built from 15 residues. Germline assignment: CDR1 LNHDA and CDR2 SQIVND (reference sequence). This CDR3 is CASRAEGRVNNEQFF. The CDR3 DNA follows: TGTGCCAGTAGGGCCGAGGGGCGGGTAAACAATGAGCAGTTCTTC.

This clone was picked up a small number of times. This chain connects TRBV10-3 to TRBJ1-1, with 8 bases that match TRBD1. J gave up 5 bases and V 8 bases, and 13 bases lay outside the gene matches. Germline V gives CDR1 ENHRY, CDR2 SYGVKD. The CDR3 loop spans 15 amino acids. The CDR3 DNA reads as TGTGCCATCCATGACCCCGACAGGGGTGGGACTGAAGCTTTCTTT. Its translation: CAIHDPDRGGTEAFF.